Following are 13 T cell receptor beta chains from one sample sequenced in a study of blood T cell repertoires in COVID-19. Profiling relied on immunoSEQ multiplex PCR, and the TCRdb table lists in-frame clones only, not all of them. The top ten hold 0.85% to 0.95% of the sample, which has around 300,000 clones, approximately 88% seen once. The specimen was peripheral blood. The source of these receptors is a woman aged 40 to 50 who had recovered from COVID-19.

The chain has TRBV11-1 and TRBJ2-7; perhaps TRBD2 as D (5 bases). The CDR3 is 13 amino acids. Between the trimmed V and J ends, which lost 2 bases and 6 bases, there was a span of 11 bases. Germline loops: CDR1 SGHAT, CDR2 FQDESV (reference sequence). The CDR3 loop is CASSLSTIGEQYF. In nucleotides, the CDR3 is TGTGCCAGCAGCTTATCGACTATTGGCGAGCAGTACTTC.

This clone appeared once. CDR3 sequence (DNA): TGTGCCAGCAGTGCCCAACTAGCGGGCAGAACCTACGAGCAGTACTTC. It yields the protein CASSAQLAGRTYEQYF. The chain has TRBV6-1 and TRBJ2-7; 9 positions agree with TRBD2. CDR3 length equals 16 residues. CDR1 MNHNS and CDR2 SASEGT come from the germline V gene. V was pared by 4 bases and J by 2 bases, with 9 bases of the junction left unmatched.

V gene TRBV11-2 combines with J gene TRBJ2-1; TRBD2 matches 11 bases. Germline V gene sequence: CDR1 SGHAT, CDR2 FQNNGV. V lost 4 bases, J lost 10 bases, and 12 bases stayed unmatched. CDR3 length: 16 amino acids. CDR3 region: CASSSPGTSGRGEQFF. The CDR3 nucleotides are TGTGCCAGCAGCTCCCCCGGGACTAGCGGACGTGGGGAGCAGTTCTTC.

This clone occurred once. This chain links TRBV4-2 with TRBJ2-3; 8 nucleotides align to TRBD2. The V gene's germline CDR1 is LGHNA and CDR2 YNFKEQ. V shed 4 bases, J shed 2 bases, and the junction held 8 bases outside the gene matches. CDR3 length: 16 amino acids. This CDR3 is CASSPIAGPTTDTQYF. CDR3 sequence (DNA): TGTGCCAGCAGCCCGATAGCGGGACCGACCACAGATACGCAGTATTTT.

This clone was seen more than once but under ten times. The rearrangement uses TRBV7-9 and TRBJ2-2; TRBD1 agrees at 9 bases. This CDR3 is 15 amino acids long. Unmatched junction bases numbered 3, after V lost 3 bases and J lost 4 bases. Germline loops: CDR1 SEHNR, CDR2 FQNEAQ (reference sequence). The CDR3 loop reads CASSLGQGATGELFF. Written as DNA, the CDR3 is TGTGCCAGCAGCTTGGGACAGGGTGCCACCGGGGAGCTGTTTTTT.

This chain links TRBV2 with TRBJ2-7, with a tentative D call TRBD1 (5 bases). Trimming removed 6 bases at V and 0 bases at J, with 9 bases between. This CDR3 is 13 amino acids long. The germline CDR1 and CDR2 sequences are SNHLY and FYNNEI. The CDR3 DNA is TGTGCCAGCAGGGACAAGAGCTCCTACGAGCAGTACTTC. Protein product: CASRDKSSYEQYF.

The chain uses TRBV25-1 and TRBJ2-1; 9 bases align to TRBD2. The CDR3 extends over 18 amino acids. J gave up 2 bases and V 1 base, and 9 bases lay outside the gene matches. Germline values: CDR1 MGHDK, CDR2 SYGVNS. The CDR3 DNA is TGTGCCAGCAGTGAATGGAGCCAGGCTAGCGGGACCTACAATGAGCAGTTCTTC. Translated, it gives CASSEWSQASGTYNEQFF.

V usage is TRBV20-1 and J usage is TRBJ1-1; no reliable D call. Trimming took 3 bases from V and 4 from J, leaving 15 bases between them. The CDR3 runs to 14 residues. Germline loops: CDR1 DFQATT, CDR2 SNEGSKA (reference sequence). The CDR3, as DNA: TGCAGTGCTAGTGCTAGTGGAGAGCTCACTGAAGCTTTCTTT. It yields the protein CSASASGELTEAFF.

The chain has TRBV27 and TRBJ2-7; D not resolved. V was pared by 2 bases and J by 4 bases, with 9 bases between. The CDR3 contains 13 residues. Germline V lookup: CDR1 MNHEY, CDR2 SMNVEV (reference sequence). CDR3 protein: CASSLKAEYEQYF. The CDR3 DNA follows: TGTGCCAGCAGTTTAAAGGCGGAATACGAGCAGTACTTC.

This clone showed up just a few times. The V call is TRBV4-2, the J call TRBJ1-5; D unresolved. The length of the CDR3 is 15 residues. The V end lost 5 bases, the J end lost 2 bases, and 13 bases lay between the germline ends. The germline V gene has CDR1 LGHNA and CDR2 YNFKEQ. CDR3 amino acids: CASSDGERGNQPQHF. DNA for the CDR3: TGTGCCAGCAGCGATGGGGAGAGAGGCAATCAGCCCCAGCATTTT.

The chain uses TRBV7-2 and TRBJ2-7, with 11 bases lining up with TRBD2. The CDR3 runs to 15 residues. V gave up 0 bases and J gave up 4 bases; unmatched junction bases: 2. Germline CDR1 reads SGHTA; CDR2 reads FQGNSA. DNA of the CDR3: TGTGCCAGCAGCTTAGCTAGCGGGAGGGCTTACGAGCAGTACTTC. This encodes CASSLASGRAYEQYF.

This clone was seen just once. This sequence joins TRBV11-3 and TRBJ2-4; a possible D gene is TRBD2 (5 bases). The length of the CDR3 is 13 residues. Germline V gene lookup returns CDR1 SGHNT and CDR2 YENEEA. Trimming stripped 5 bases from V and 1 base from J, with 6 bases between. Here the CDR3 DNA reads TGTGCCAGCAGCCGCGGGGCCAAAAACATTCAGTACTTC. Its protein product is CASSRGAKNIQYF.

This chain joins TRBV14 and TRBJ2-7; D is possibly TRBD2 (6 bases). The CDR3 contains 13 residues. CDR1 and CDR2 from the germline V gene are SGHDN and FVKESK. The ends were cut back, 3 bases at V and 3 bases at J, with 9 bases in the middle. CDR3: CASSHGGIYEQYF. CDR3 nucleotide sequence: TGTGCCAGCAGCCACGGCGGGATCTACGAGCAGTACTTC.